This T cell receptor (beta chain) was captured by sequencing in a study of T cell repertoires in cytomegalovirus infection. TCRdb reprocessed the reads via MiXCR and lists one record per CDR3 protein. Here the sample spans 170,000 or so distinct CDR3 sequences, about 18% being singletons. V was trimmed by 5 bases and J by 1 base, leaving 8 bases between them. This CDR3 has 14 amino acids. Germline-derived CDR1 and CDR2 are SGHDN and FVKESK. The sample consisted of CD8+ T cells from PBMCs. The chain employs TRBV14 and TRBJ2-2; no firm D call. The sequence derives from a human donor in good health (CMV status not recorded). Some clones in this sample may be carry-over from other donors' samples. CDR3 coding DNA: TGTGCCAGCAGCTTCCTAGGGAACACCGGGGAGCTGTTTTTT. Its protein product is CASSFLGNTGELFF. Together with reference TRBV14 and TRBJ2-2, the CDR3 gives the full variable domain: EAGVTQFPSHSVIEKGQTVTLRCDPISGHDNLYWYRRVMGKEIKFLLHFVKESKQDESGMPNNRFLAERTGGTYSTLKVQPAELEDSGVYFCASSFLGNTGELFFGEGSRLTVL.